This TCR beta chain stems from a study of blood T cell repertoires in COVID-19. The overall study: Samples of COVID-19 (acute and convalescent) were obtained from the United States, Italy and Spain. T cells, B-cell-depleted T cells, or PBMCs provided the cDNA or gDNA that served as material.

The CDR3 extends over 13 amino acids. The V gene's germline CDR1 is SGHTS and CDR2 YDEGEE. Trimming shortened V by 0 bases and J by 4 bases, and 7 bases separated the two germline ends. Original processing notes: Amplifying reference gene primers gave estimates of nucleated cell counts. Clones were sequenced by immunoSEQ multiplex PCR, and TCRdb holds only the in-frame ones, with some missing. The V and J calls and clone size were taken over from that table, and D and trimming were inferred from the DNA. The sample has some 67,000 clones; about nine tenths are singletons. The rearrangement uses TRBV5-8 and TRBJ1-2; no clear D. This clonotype was obtained from a woman between 18 and 29 years old with acute or convalescent COVID-19. Sequencing was done on a sample of peripheral blood. The CDR3 here is CASSLARSYGYTF. The CDR3 nucleotides read TGTGCCAGCAGCTTGGCTCGGAGCTATGGCTACACCTTC.